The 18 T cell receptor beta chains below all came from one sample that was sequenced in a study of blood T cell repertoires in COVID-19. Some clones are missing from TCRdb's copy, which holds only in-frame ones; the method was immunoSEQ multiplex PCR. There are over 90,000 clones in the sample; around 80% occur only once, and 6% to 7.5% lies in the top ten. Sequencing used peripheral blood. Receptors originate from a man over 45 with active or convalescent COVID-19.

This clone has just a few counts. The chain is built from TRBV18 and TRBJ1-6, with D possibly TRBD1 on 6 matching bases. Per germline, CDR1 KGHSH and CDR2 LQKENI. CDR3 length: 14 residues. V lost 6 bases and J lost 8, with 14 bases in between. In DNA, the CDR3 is TGTGCCAGCTCCGATACGGACAGCGATTCACCCCTCCACTTT. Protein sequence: CASSDTDSDSPLHF.

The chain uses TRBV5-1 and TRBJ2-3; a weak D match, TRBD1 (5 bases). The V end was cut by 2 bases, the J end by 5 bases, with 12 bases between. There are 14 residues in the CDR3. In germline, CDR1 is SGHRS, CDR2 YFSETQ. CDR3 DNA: TGCGCCAGCAGCTTAGGGGTTACGGGAGATACGCAGTATTTT. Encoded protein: CASSLGVTGDTQYF. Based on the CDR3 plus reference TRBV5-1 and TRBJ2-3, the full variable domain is KAGVTQTPRYLIKTRGQQVTLSCSPISGHRSVSWYQQTPGQGLQFLFEYFSETQRNKGNFPGRFSGRQFSNSRSEMNVSTLELGDSALYLCASSLGVTGDTQYFGPGTRLTVL.

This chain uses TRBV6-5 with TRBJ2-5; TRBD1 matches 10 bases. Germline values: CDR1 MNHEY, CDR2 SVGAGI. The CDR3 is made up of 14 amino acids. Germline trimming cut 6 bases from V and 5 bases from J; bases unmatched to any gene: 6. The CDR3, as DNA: TGTGCCAGCAGCCCCGGGACAGGGGTGGAGACCCAGTACTTC. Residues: CASSPGTGVETQYF.

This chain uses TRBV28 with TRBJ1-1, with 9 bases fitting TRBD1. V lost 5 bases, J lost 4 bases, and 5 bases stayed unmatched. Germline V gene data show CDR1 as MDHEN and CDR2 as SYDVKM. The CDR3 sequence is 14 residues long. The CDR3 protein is CASSRDRVGTEAFF. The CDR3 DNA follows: TGTGCCAGCAGTCGGGACAGGGTGGGCACTGAAGCTTTCTTT.

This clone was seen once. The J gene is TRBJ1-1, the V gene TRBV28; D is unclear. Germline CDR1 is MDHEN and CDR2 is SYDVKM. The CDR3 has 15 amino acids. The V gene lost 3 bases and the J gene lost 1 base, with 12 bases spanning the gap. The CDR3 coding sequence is TGTGCCAGCAGTTTCCGCGGCCGCGGGAACACTGAAGCTTTCTTT. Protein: CASSFRGRGNTEAFF.

The CDR3 protein is CASEGGGFGANVLTF. CDR3 coding DNA: TGTGCGTCTGAAGGAGGGGGCTTTGGGGCCAACGTCCTGACTTTC. V is TRBV5-4 and J is TRBJ2-6; D might be TRBD1 (7 bases). CDR1 and CDR2 (germline): SGHNT, YYREEE (reference sequence). The CDR3 sequence is 15 residues long. The complete variable domain, with remaining parts taken from reference TRBV5-4 and TRBJ2-6, reads ETGVTQSPTHLIKTRGQQVTLRCSSQSGHNTVSWYQQALGQGPQFIFQYYREEENGRGNFPPRFSGLQFPNYSSELNVNALELDDSALYLCASEGGGFGANVLTFGAGSRLTVL.

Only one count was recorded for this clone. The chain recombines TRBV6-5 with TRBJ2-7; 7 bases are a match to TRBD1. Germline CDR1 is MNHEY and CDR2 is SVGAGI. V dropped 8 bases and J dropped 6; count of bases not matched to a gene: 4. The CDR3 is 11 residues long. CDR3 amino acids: CASQTGPEQYF. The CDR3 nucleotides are TGTGCCAGCCAGACAGGGCCCGAGCAGTACTTC.

CDR3: CASSQAGNLAFF. The CDR3 nucleotides are TGCGCCAGCAGCCAAGCAGGCAATCTGGCTTTCTTT. The chain combines TRBV4-1 with TRBJ1-1; D remains unclear. V lost 1 base to trimming and J lost 11 bases, with 11 bases between them. The CDR3 loop spans 12 amino acids. Germline assignment: CDR1 MGHRA and CDR2 YSYEKL.

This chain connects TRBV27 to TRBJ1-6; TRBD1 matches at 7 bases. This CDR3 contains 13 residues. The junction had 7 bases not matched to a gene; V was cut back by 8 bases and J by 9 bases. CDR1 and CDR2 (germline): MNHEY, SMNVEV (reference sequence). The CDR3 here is CASRDRESSPLHF. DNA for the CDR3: TGTGCCAGCCGCGACAGGGAAAGTTCACCCCTCCACTTT.

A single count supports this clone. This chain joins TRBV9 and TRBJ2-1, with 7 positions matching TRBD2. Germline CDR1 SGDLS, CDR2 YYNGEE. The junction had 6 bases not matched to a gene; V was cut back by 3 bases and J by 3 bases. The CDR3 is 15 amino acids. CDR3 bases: TGTGCCAGCAGCGACACCGGGACTAACTACAATGAGCAGTTCTTC. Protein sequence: CASSDTGTNYNEQFF. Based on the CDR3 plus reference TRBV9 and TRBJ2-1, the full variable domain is DSGVTQTPKHLITATGQRVTLRCSPRSGDLSVYWYQQSLDQGLQFLIQYYNGEERAKGNILERFSAQQFPDLHSELNLSSLELGDSALYFCASSDTGTNYNEQFFGPGTRLTVL.

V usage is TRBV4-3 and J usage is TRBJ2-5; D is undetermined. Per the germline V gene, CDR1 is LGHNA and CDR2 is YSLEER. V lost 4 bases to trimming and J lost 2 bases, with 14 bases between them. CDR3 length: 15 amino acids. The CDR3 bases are TGCGCCAGCAGCCCAACCCCAGGTCCTCAAGAGACCCAGTACTTC. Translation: CASSPTPGPQETQYF.

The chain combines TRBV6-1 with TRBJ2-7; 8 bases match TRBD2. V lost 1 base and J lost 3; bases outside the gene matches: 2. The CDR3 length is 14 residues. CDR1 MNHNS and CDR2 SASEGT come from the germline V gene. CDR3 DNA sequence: TGTGCCAGCAGTGAAGGTAGCGGGGTCTACGAGCAGTACTTC. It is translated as CASSEGSGVYEQYF.

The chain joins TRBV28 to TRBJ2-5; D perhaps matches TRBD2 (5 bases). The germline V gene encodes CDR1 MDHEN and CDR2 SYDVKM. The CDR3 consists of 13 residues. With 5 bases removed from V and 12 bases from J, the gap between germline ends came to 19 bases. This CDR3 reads CASSQNRGQWEYF. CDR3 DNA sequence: TGTGCCAGCAGTCAAAACAGAGGGCAGTGGGAGTACTTC.

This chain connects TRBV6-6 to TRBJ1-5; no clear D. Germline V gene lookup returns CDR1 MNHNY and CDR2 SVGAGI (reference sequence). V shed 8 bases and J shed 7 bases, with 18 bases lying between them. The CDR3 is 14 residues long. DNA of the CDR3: TGTGCCAGCTCCGGCGGAGGGAATAAACAGCCCCAGCATTTT. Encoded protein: CASSGGGNKQPQHF.

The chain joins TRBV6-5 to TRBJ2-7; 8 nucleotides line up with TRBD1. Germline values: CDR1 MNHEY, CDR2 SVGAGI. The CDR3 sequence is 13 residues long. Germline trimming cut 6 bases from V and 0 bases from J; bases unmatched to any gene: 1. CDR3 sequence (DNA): TGTGCCAGCAGCACAGGGGGCTCCTACGAGCAGTACGTC. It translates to CASSTGGSYEQYV.

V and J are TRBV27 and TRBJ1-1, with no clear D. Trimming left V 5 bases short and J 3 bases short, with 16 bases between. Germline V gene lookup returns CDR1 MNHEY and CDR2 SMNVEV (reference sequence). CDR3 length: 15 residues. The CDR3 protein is CASSPWVGEDTEAFF. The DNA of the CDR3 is TGTGCCAGCAGTCCTTGGGTCGGGGAGGACACTGAAGCTTTCTTT.

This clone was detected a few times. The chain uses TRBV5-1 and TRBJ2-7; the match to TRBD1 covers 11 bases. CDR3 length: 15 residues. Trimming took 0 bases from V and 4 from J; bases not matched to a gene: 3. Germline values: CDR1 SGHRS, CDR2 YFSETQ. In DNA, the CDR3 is TGCGCCAGCAGCTTGGGGACAGGGGGCGAATACGAGCAGTACGTC. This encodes CASSLGTGGEYEQYV.

The CDR3: CASTQGGNRYGYTF. As DNA, the CDR3 is TGTGCCAGCACCCAGGGAGGGAACCGTTATGGCTACACCTTC. V gene TRBV28 combines with J gene TRBJ1-2; a weak D match, TRBD1 (5 bases). Trimming took 7 bases from V and 5 from J, leaving 17 bases between them. Germline V gene lookup returns CDR1 MDHEN and CDR2 SYDVKM. This CDR3 is 14 amino acids long.